These 5 T cell receptor beta chains were all obtained from the same sample, sequenced in a study of T cell changes during pregnancy in multiple sclerosis. Generated by immunoSEQ multiplex PCR, the TCRdb table keeps only in-frame clones and is missing some. Seen here are tens of thousands of clones, 91% observed once, and the top ten hold roughly 0.7%. The sample consisted of peripheral blood, taken in the third trimester of pregnancy. These receptors all stem from a female donor in good health, enrolled as a control in a pregnancy study.

The chain employs TRBV5-1 and TRBJ1-4; D perhaps matches TRBD1 (5 bases). V gave up 0 bases and J gave up 4 bases, with 10 bases separating them. The CDR3 has 15 residues. CDR1 is SGHRS, CDR2 YFSETQ, per germline. The CDR3 is CASSLDRWNNEKLFF. The CDR3 DNA sequence: TGCGCCAGCAGCTTGGACAGGTGGAATAATGAAAAACTGTTTTTT.

The chain is built from TRBV19 and TRBJ2-1; 11 nucleotides align to TRBD2. From germline, CDR1 is LNHDA and CDR2 SQIVND (reference sequence). V lost 3 bases to trimming and J lost 7 bases; unmatched junction nucleotides: 23. The CDR3 has 21 residues. CDR3 DNA sequence: TGTGCCAGTAGTATGAATACCCACAGGGACTTGGGACTAGCGGCGGCGAATGAGCAGTTCTTC. Translated, it gives CASSMNTHRDLGLAAANEQFF.

This chain links TRBV7-9 with TRBJ2-7, with TRBD2 matching 10 bases. Trimming cost V 2 bases and J 7 bases; bases outside gene matches: 8. CDR3 length equals 15 residues. Germline V gene lookup returns CDR1 SEHNR and CDR2 FQNEAQ (reference sequence). CDR3 nucleotide sequence: TGTGCCAGCAGCTTAATAAGCGGGGGGGCGAGGGAGCAGTACTTC. This sequence encodes CASSLISGGAREQYF.

This clone occurred a few times. The chain is built from TRBV28 and TRBJ2-7, with TRBD1 identical over 9 bases. With V trimmed by 3 bases and J by 5 bases, 11 bases remained unmatched. The CDR3 extends over 16 amino acids. The germline gives CDR1 MDHEN, CDR2 SYDVKM. The CDR3 reads CASSFHQGQGGNEQYF. The CDR3 DNA reads as TGTGCCAGCAGTTTCCATCAGGGACAGGGAGGGAACGAGCAGTACTTC.

This clone was seen once. The gene calls are TRBV6-1 and TRBJ2-2; possible D gene TRBD1, 6 bases. Germline values: CDR1 MNHNS, CDR2 SASEGT. CDR3 length: 14 amino acids. Trimming shortened V by 2 bases and J by 7 bases, and 11 bases separated the two germline ends. The CDR3 loop is CASSETRGGGELFF. The DNA for the CDR3 is TGTGCCAGCAGTGAAACCAGGGGCGGCGGGGAGCTGTTTTTT.